The clone carrying this TCR beta chain was counted between two and nine times. The antigen is undetermined. Germline CDR1 is MNHNS and CDR2 is SASEGT. CDR3 size: 16 residues. J was trimmed by 2 bases and V by 5 bases; bases with no gene match: 9. The data are from a study of post-analysis software for immune sequencing data. Carried by the TCR beta cDNA libraries were unique molecular identifiers. TCRdb analysed the PCR reads with MiXCR anew, one entry per CDR3 protein. Among approximately 440,000 distinct CDR3 sequences listed, around 40% were seen once. Broader study findings: Diversity measured as normalized Chao1 was significantly lower in multiple sclerosis patients than in controls. F measure showed strong co-clustering of same-batch samples. Patients had higher frequencies than controls of a handful of TRBV segments, including TRBV5-6, TRBV5-1 and TRBV20-1.

The V call is TRBV6-1, the J call TRBJ2-1; 7 positions agree with TRBD2. This clonotype originated in a girl aged 10-17 years with multiple sclerosis. Sequenced material: blood. The CDR3 sequence: CASSIQSGRAYNEQFF. As DNA, the CDR3 is TGTGCCAGCAGTATACAGAGTGGGAGGGCCTACAATGAGCAGTTCTTC.